These 25 T cell receptor beta chains originate from one sample sequenced in a study of blood T cell repertoires in COVID-19. The table came from immunoSEQ multiplex PCR; TCRdb's copy has only in-frame clones and leaves some out. Of hundreds of thousands of clones listed, 80% are singletons. The sequenced sample was PBMCs or T cells enriched from blood (not recorded which). These receptors were taken from a man aged 25 to 45 with acute COVID-19.

With regard to this clone: Other DNA sequences in this sample translate to the same CDR3. The gene calls are TRBV12-3 or TRBV12-4 and TRBJ2-3, with 9 bases aligning to TRBD1. The CDR3 spans 13 residues. The junction had 4 bases not matched to a gene; V was cut back by 6 bases and J by 6 bases. The CDR3 DNA reads TGTGCCAGCAGCCACAGGGGGCGGGATACGCAGTATTTT. Amino acid sequence: CASSHRGRDTQYF.

The genes are TRBV3-1 (or the pseudogene TRBV3-2) and TRBJ1-2; 10 bases map to TRBD1. The CDR3 contains 13 residues. The germline V gene has CDR1 LGHDT and CDR2 YNNKEL (reference sequence). V trimming: 3 bases; J trimming: 6 bases; junction bases outside the gene matches: 1. CDR3 nucleotide sequence: TGTGCCAGCAGCCACGGACAGGGGGATGGCTACACCTTC. Translation: CASSHGQGDGYTF.

This sequence joins TRBV2 and TRBJ1-5; TRBD1 aligns across 11 bases. This CDR3 has 14 amino acids. Per the germline V gene, CDR1 is SNHLY and CDR2 is FYNNEI. V was pared by 4 bases and J by 7 bases, with 3 bases of the junction left unmatched. CDR3 amino acids: CASSGDRGSQPQHF. In nucleotides, the CDR3 is TGTGCCAGCAGTGGGGACAGGGGGTCCCAGCCCCAGCATTTT.

This clone was counted between two and nine times. The rearrangement joins TRBV7-2 to TRBJ1-5; a possible D gene is TRBD1 (6 bases). Germline-derived CDR1 and CDR2 are SGHTA and FQGNSA. The CDR3 has 14 amino acids. V was shortened by 4 bases and J by 3 bases, with 10 bases between the two germline ends. The chain's CDR3 is CASSSAGDNQPQHF. Here the CDR3 DNA reads TGTGCCAGCAGCTCTGCAGGGGACAATCAGCCCCAGCATTTT.

This chain joins TRBV19 and TRBJ2-7, with 8 bases identical to TRBD1. The length of the CDR3 is 14 residues. V was clipped by 5 bases and J by 1 base; unmatched bases: 4. The germline V gene encodes CDR1 LNHDA and CDR2 SQIVND (reference sequence). The CDR3, as DNA: TGTGCCAGTAGTGTCCGGGACAGGTCCTACGAGCAGTACTTC. Translation gives CASSVRDRSYEQYF.

The rearrangement uses TRBV2 and TRBJ1-1; 7 positions agree with TRBD1. The CDR3 has 15 residues. Unmatched junction bases numbered 4, after V lost 2 bases and J lost 1 base. Germline CDR1 is SNHLY and CDR2 is FYNNEI. The CDR3 bases are TGTGCCAGCAGTGAACGGGCAGGGGGGAACACTGAAGCTTTCTTT. Amino acids: CASSERAGGNTEAFF.

The V call is TRBV5-4, the J call TRBJ1-4; TRBD1 might be the D (5 bases). This CDR3 contains 16 residues. Trimming stripped 4 bases from V and 0 bases from J, with 13 bases between. Germline CDR1 reads SGHNT; CDR2 reads YYREEE (reference sequence). In DNA, the CDR3 is TGTGCCAGCAGCCCGACGGGGGGGGCAACTAATGAAAAACTGTTTTTT. It translates to CASSPTGGATNEKLFF.

This rearrangement joins TRBV7-2 to TRBJ2-5, with TRBD2 matching over 9 bases. Germline assignment: CDR1 SGHTA and CDR2 FQGNSA. V shed 5 bases, J shed 2 bases, and the junction held 15 bases outside the gene matches. There are 18 residues in the CDR3. The DNA for the CDR3 is TGTGCCAGCAGCCCACGCCTTACTTCTAGCGGGATGCAAGAGACCCAGTACTTC. This translates into CASSPRLTSSGMQETQYF.

V is TRBV28 and J is TRBJ2-2; D uncertain. The CDR3 is 13 amino acids. Trimming removed 10 bases at V and 7 bases at J, with 16 bases between. Germline assignment: CDR1 MDHEN and CDR2 SYDVKM. CDR3 sequence reads: CATARPGRGELFF. CDR3 bases: TGTGCCACCGCCCGCCCAGGCCGCGGGGAGCTGTTTTTT.

This chain links TRBV5-1 with TRBJ2-5; 7 bases agree with TRBD2. The trim removed 6 bases at V and 1 base at J, leaving 9 bases unmatched. The CDR3 is 15 amino acids. Germline V gives CDR1 SGHRS, CDR2 YFSETQ. The CDR3 loop is CASMPAGEPQETQYF. DNA of the CDR3: TGCGCCAGCATGCCGGCGGGGGAACCCCAAGAGACCCAGTACTTC.

The chain has TRBV25-1 and TRBJ1-4; D is undetermined. Germline lookup yields CDR1 MGHDK and CDR2 SYGVNS. This CDR3 is built from 13 residues. The V and J ends lost 6 bases and 5 bases respectively, with 10 bases between them. The CDR3 is CASRAELNEKLFF. The CDR3 region has the DNA TGTGCCAGCAGGGCGGAACTAAATGAAAAACTGTTTTTT.

The V gene is TRBV6-5, the J gene TRBJ1-1; D remains ambiguous. Trimming pared 8 bases from V and 6 bases from J, leaving 10 bases between. Germline CDR1 and CDR2: MNHEY and SVGAGI. This CDR3 contains 11 residues. CDR3: CASGFYAEAFF. As DNA, the CDR3 is TGTGCCAGCGGTTTTTATGCTGAAGCTTTCTTT.

The rearrangement links TRBV28 to TRBJ2-1; possible D gene TRBD2, 6 bases. The CDR3 covers 15 residues. Per germline, CDR1 MDHEN and CDR2 SYDVKM. With 7 bases removed from V and 0 bases from J, the gap between germline ends came to 13 bases. The CDR3 protein is CASKSQGLSYNEQFF. In nucleotides, the CDR3 is TGTGCCAGCAAAAGTCAGGGACTCTCCTACAATGAGCAGTTCTTC.

The chain joins TRBV18 to TRBJ1-6; D uncertain. Germline values: CDR1 KGHSH, CDR2 LQKENI. The CDR3 consists of 15 residues. The ends were cut back, 2 bases at V and 6 bases at J, with 11 bases in the middle. In DNA form, the CDR3 reads TGTGCCAGCTCACCATCGGGTTTGGCTAATTCACCCCTCCACTTT. Translated, it gives CASSPSGLANSPLHF.

This CDR3 reads CASSQGGNDYGYTF. CDR3 coding DNA: TGTGCCAGCAGCCAAGGAGGGAACGACTATGGCTACACCTTC. The genes are TRBV3-1 (or the pseudogene TRBV3-2) and TRBJ1-2, with D uncertain. V dropped 1 base and J dropped 3 bases, with 9 bases sitting between them. The CDR3 extends over 14 amino acids. CDR1 is LGHDT, CDR2 YNNKEL, per germline (reference sequence).

This chain uses TRBV6-5 with TRBJ2-7; D might be TRBD2 (5 bases). The CDR3 runs 14 residues. Trimming cost V 0 bases and J 5 bases, with 11 bases left between them. CDR1 is MNHEY, CDR2 SVGAGI, per germline. The CDR3 here is CASSYSHNSDEQYF. CDR3 DNA: TGTGCCAGCAGTTACTCTCACAATAGCGACGAGCAGTACTTC.

The V and J genes are TRBV24-1 and TRBJ1-1; D is ambiguous. CDR3 length: 13 residues. Germline-derived CDR1 and CDR2 are KGHDR and SFDVKD. The V gene lost 3 bases and the J gene lost 8 bases, with 12 bases spanning the gap. The CDR3 region has the DNA TGTGCCACCAGTGATCATCAGGCGTTGGAAGCTTTCTTT. Its translation: CATSDHQALEAFF.

The chain is built from TRBV21-1 and TRBJ1-1. TRBV21-1 is a known pseudogene. This CDR3 has 13 residues. The DNA for the CDR3 is TGTGCCAGCAGCAAGAGTAGAGTCACTGAAGCTTTCTTT. Its protein product is CASSKSRVTEAFF.

This clone was detected only a few times. This chain joins TRBV19 and TRBJ1-2; TRBD1 matches at 9 bases. The V and J ends lost 4 bases and 14 bases, in that order; junction bases with no gene match: 5. CDR3 size: 11 residues. CDR1 and CDR2 from the germline V gene are LNHDA and SQIVND (reference sequence). The chain's CDR3 is CASSRWTGVTF. The CDR3 nucleotides read TGTGCCAGTAGTAGATGGACAGGGGTAACCTTC.

V and J are TRBV5-6 and TRBJ2-5; no firm D call. This CDR3 comprises 13 residues. Per the germline V gene, CDR1 is SGHDT and CDR2 is YYEEEE. Trimming stripped 5 bases from V and 6 bases from J, with 14 bases between. The CDR3 region has the DNA TGTGCCAGCAGACTTCGACAACCACAGACCCAGTACTTC. It codes for CASRLRQPQTQYF.

J is TRBJ2-2 and V is TRBV3-1 (or the pseudogene TRBV3-2), with TRBD2 identical over 8 bases. The CDR3 has 16 amino acids. Germline trimming cut 1 base from V and 3 bases from J; bases unmatched to any gene: 4. CDR1 is LGHDT, CDR2 YNNKEL, per germline (reference sequence). The CDR3, as DNA: TGTGCCAGCAGCCAAGCCGGGGGGGGCGACACCGGGGAGCTGTTTTTT. Its translation is CASSQAGGGDTGELFF.

This clone was seen just once. The rearrangement joins TRBV24-1 to TRBJ2-1, with 8 bases lining up with TRBD1. The CDR3 is 16 amino acids. V shed 2 bases and J 4 bases; nucleotides not matched to a gene: 6. Germline assignment: CDR1 KGHDR and CDR2 SFDVKD. CDR3 sequence: CATSDYGTGGYNEQFF. The CDR3 bases are TGTGCCACCAGTGATTACGGGACAGGTGGGTACAATGAGCAGTTCTTC.

The V gene is TRBV4-1, the J gene TRBJ2-7, with D possibly matching TRBD2 (7 bases). The V end was cut by 2 bases, the J end by 0 bases, with 20 bases between. The length of the CDR3 is 18 residues. From germline, CDR1 is MGHRA and CDR2 YSYEKL. The CDR3 DNA follows: TGCGCCAGCAGCCAAAGGGGGTTGGTAGCGGGTGTCTCCTACGAGCAGTACTTC. Protein: CASSQRGLVAGVSYEQYF.

The J gene is TRBJ1-6, the V gene TRBV6-1; D gene unclear. The CDR3 runs 17 residues. From germline, CDR1 is MNHNS and CDR2 SASEGT. V was shortened by 0 bases and J by 4 bases, with 13 bases between the two germline ends. DNA for the CDR3: TGTGCCAGCAGTGAAGCGAGGGCAGACGTTTATAATTCACCCCTCCACTTT. Amino acids: CASSEARADVYNSPLHF.

The chain has TRBV28 and TRBJ1-3; possible D gene TRBD1, 5 bases. Germline assignment: CDR1 MDHEN and CDR2 SYDVKM. V was clipped by 6 bases and J by 0 bases, with 21 bases between them. CDR3 size: 18 residues. The CDR3 DNA follows: TGTGCCAGCAGCACTTCCACCACGGGGGGGAGCTCTGGAAACACCATATATTTT. It codes for CASSTSTTGGSSGNTIYF.